The next 2 T cell receptor beta chains were all read from a single sample in a study of post-analysis software for immune sequencing data (dated by TCRdb to 2015 to 2017). Study-wide findings and limitations: Patients showed significantly higher frequencies than controls for a handful of TRBV segments, among them TRBV5-6, TRBV5-1 and TRBV20-1.

No antigen has been assigned to these receptors. Library creation used PCR. Reads for this sample came from an Illumina HiSeq 2500. To reduce PCR and sequencing biases, unique molecular identifiers were incorporated into the TCR beta cDNA libraries. Starting from the raw public reads, TCRdb applied fastp trimming at Q25, assembled clones with MiXCR and retained in-frame beta chains. Identical CDR3 proteins give one entry, which carries the most common genes and DNA. This sample comprises under 900,000 distinct CDR3 sequences, about 57% of them detected only once. The leading ten clones occupy approximately 4.2% of the sample. Specimen: blood. These receptors all come from a girl aged 5-17 years with multiple sclerosis.

Only a few counts were recorded for this clonotype. The rearrangement uses TRBV25-1 and TRBJ2-1; D unresolved. This CDR3 region has 17 residues. The germline CDR1 and CDR2 sequences are MGHDK and SYGVNS. Trimming removed 2 bases at V and 5 bases at J, with 19 bases between. The CDR3 coding sequence is TGTGCCAGCAGTGAAAGTCGGCAACTTAACCAGAACAATGAGCAGTTCTTC. It encodes CASSESRQLNQNNEQFF.

This clonotype appeared a few times. The J gene is TRBJ2-7, the V gene TRBV7-2; a possible D gene is TRBD2 (5 bases). In germline, CDR1 is SGHTA, CDR2 FQGNSA. The length of the CDR3 is 14 residues. Trimming took 5 bases from V and 0 from J, leaving 11 bases between them. The CDR3 nucleotides are TGTGCCAGCAGCCGAGGGCGTACCTCCTACGAGCAGTACTTC. This sequence encodes CASSRGRTSYEQYF.